Listed below are T cell receptor beta chains from one sample, sequenced in a study of radiotherapy plus CTLA-4 blockade in lung cancer. Assay used: immunoSEQ multiplex PCR; TCRdb lists only in-frame clones, some missing. The data show approximately 100,000 clones, roughly four fifths seen once. The sequencing here drew on peripheral blood, taken from a patient treated with radiotherapy plus ipilimumab. The source is a human donor with non-small cell lung cancer who had a partial response to radiotherapy plus ipilimumab. The CDR3 runs from the conserved cysteine through the conserved F or W. The order of the fields is J gene, D gene, V gene, clone size, CDR3 length, CDR3 protein, CDR3 DNA. The D gene is left open where the match is weak. Clone size is shown for a subset of rows, as once, few, many or a class of expanded clone.

TRBJ2-2 . TRBV27 . 16 CASRPQGWGNTGELFF TGTGCCAGCAGGCCACAGGGTTGGGGAAACACCGGGGAGCTGTTTTTT
TRBJ2-2 TRBD1 TRBV7-8 . 17 CASSQPLGQLNTGELFF TGTGCCAGCAGCCAACCGCTGGGACAGTTGAACACCGGGGAGCTGTTTTTT
TRBJ2-5 . TRBV7-7 . 13 CASSSGQRETQYF TGTGCCAGCAGCTCCGGACAGAGAGAGACCCAGTACTTC
TRBJ2-1 TRBD2 TRBV13 few 14 CASSSQLAGNEQFF TGTGCCAGCAGCTCCCAACTAGCGGGAAATGAGCAGTTCTTC
TRBJ2-7 . TRBV9 . 15 CASSPREAHSYEQYF TGTGCCAGCAGCCCAAGGGAGGCCCACTCCTACGAGCAGTACTTC
TRBJ2-1 . TRBV12-1 . 12 CASPGLVNEQFF TGTGCCAGTCCGGGACTAGTCAATGAGCAGTTCTTC
TRBJ2-7 TRBD1 TRBV2 . 15 CASSERTGPPYEQYF TGTGCCAGCAGTGAAAGGACAGGCCCGCCCTACGAGCAGTACTTC
TRBJ1-1 . TRBV10-3 . 10 CASSATEAFF TGTGCCAGTAGTGCCACTGAAGCTTTCTTT
TRBJ2-1 TRBD2 TRBV28 once 15 CASSFPLAEGNEQFF TGTGCCAGCAGTTTCCCTCTAGCGGAGGGAAATGAGCAGTTCTTC
TRBJ1-5 . TRBV7-2 . 12 CASSLTEEPQHF TGTGCCAGCAGCTTAACTGAGGAGCCCCAGCATTTT
TRBJ1-2 TRBD1 TRBV19 . 14 CASTVGQGFYGYTF TGTGCCAGTACCGTGGGACAGGGATTTTATGGCTACACCTTC
TRBJ2-2 TRBD2 TRBV30 . 14 CAWKGLVNTGELFF TGTGCCTGGAAGGGACTAGTAAACACCGGGGAGCTGTTTTTT
TRBJ2-1 TRBD1 TRBV28 . 17 CASSSSWAGQGATEQFF TGTGCCAGCAGTTCCTCTTGGGCCGGACAGGGGGCTACTGAGCAGTTCTTC
TRBJ2-7 TRBD1 TRBV6-5 . 14 CATKQQGGNYEQYF TGTGCCACCAAACAACAGGGGGGCAACTACGAGCAGTACTTC
TRBJ2-5 TRBD1 TRBV19 . 12 CARGRGRETQYF TGTGCCAGGGGAAGGGGGCGAGAGACCCAGTACTTC
TRBJ2-2 TRBD2 TRBV5-4 few 18 CASSLSVSGRVNTGELFF TGTGCCAGCAGCTTGTCTGTTAGCGGGAGGGTGAACACCGGGGAGCTGTTTTTT
TRBJ2-5 TRBD1 TRBV11-1 . 14 CASTRGWEQETQYF TGTGCCAGCACCAGGGGGTGGGAACAAGAGACCCAGTACTTC
TRBJ2-5 TRBD2 TRBV4-2 once 17 CASSQDLGTSGEETQYF TGTGCCAGCAGCCAAGATCTTGGGACTAGCGGGGAAGAGACCCAGTACTTC
TRBJ2-3 TRBD2 TRBV28 . 15 CASTETSAYTDTQYF TGTGCCAGCACCGAGACTAGCGCCTACACAGATACGCAGTATTTT
TRBJ1-3 . TRBV2 . 15 CASSEEYFSGNTIYF TGTGCCAGCAGTGAGGAGTATTTCTCTGGAAACACCATATATTTT
TRBJ2-2 . TRBV5-5 . 13 CASSGFATGELFF TGTGCCAGTTCAGGGTTTGCGACCGGGGAGCTGTTTTTT
TRBJ1-4 . TRBV28 . 17 CASSLSGQEATNEKLFF TGTGCCAGCAGTTTATCGGGACAAGAAGCAACTAATGAAAAACTGTTTTTT
TRBJ1-5 . TRBV6-5 . 14 CASSERQTGQPQHF TGTGCCAGCAGTGAGAGACAGACTGGTCAGCCCCAGCATTTT
TRBJ2-2 TRBD1 TRBV28 . 13 CASMEGGAGELFF TGTGCCAGCATGGAAGGGGGCGCCGGGGAGCTGTTTTTT
TRBJ1-1 . TRBV21-1 . 15 CASSLHHGAGTEAFF TGTGCCAGCAGCCTCCATCATGGGGCGGGGACTGAAGCTTTCTTT
TRBJ1-5 . TRBV28 once 18 CASILPSWRNYSNQPQHF TGTGCCAGCATCTTACCTAGTTGGAGGAACTATAGCAATCAGCCCCAGCATTTT
TRBJ1-2 TRBD1 TRBV7-9 few 17 CASSLAAGTGGGYGYTF TGTGCCAGCAGCTTAGCGGCCGGGACAGGGGGCGGCTATGGCTACACCTTC
TRBJ2-1 TRBD2 TRBV19 . 16 CASRTATSGGGNEQFF TGTGCCAGTAGGACAGCAACTAGCGGAGGGGGCAATGAGCAGTTCTTC
TRBJ1-2 . TRBV10-3 . 12 CAIRQGIDGYTF TGTGCCATCAGGCAGGGGATCGATGGCTACACCTTC
TRBJ2-3 TRBD1 TRBV5-6 once 16 CASSYTGTGIPDTQYF TGTGCCAGCAGCTACACCGGGACAGGGATCCCCGATACGCAGTATTTT
TRBJ2-7 TRBD2 TRBV27 . 15 CASSLSSGSNYEQYF TGTGCCAGCAGTCTCTCTAGCGGGAGTAACTACGAGCAGTACTTC
TRBJ2-1 TRBD1 TRBV4-1 . 17 CASSQARDRGLYNEQFF TGCGCCAGCAGCCAAGCCCGGGACAGGGGATTGTACAATGAGCAGTTCTTC
TRBJ2-7 . TRBV7-8 once 17 CASSLDSRYDGEDEQYF TGTGCCAGCAGCTTAGATTCCCGGTACGACGGGGAAGACGAGCAGTACTTC
TRBJ2-1 TRBD2 TRBV4-1 . 15 CASSQVGLAGRGRFF TGCGCCAGCAGCCAAGTGGGACTAGCGGGAAGAGGTCGGTTCTTC
TRBJ2-7 TRBD2 TRBV6-5 . 14 CASSTSSGPWEQYF TGTGCCAGCAGTACCTCTAGCGGCCCTTGGGAGCAGTACTTC
TRBJ2-7 TRBD1 TRBV7-4 . 14 CASSLRGQGYGQYF TGTGCCAGCAGCTTAAGGGGACAGGGCTATGGGCAGTACTTC
TRBJ1-5 TRBD1 TRBV18 once 14 CASSPEKGAKPQHF TGTGCCAGCTCACCTGAAAAGGGGGCGAAACCCCAGCATTTT
TRBJ2-6 . TRBV6-6 . 13 CASTSGGANVLTF TGTGCCAGCACCTCCGGGGGGGCCAACGTCCTGACTTTC
TRBJ2-2 TRBD1 TRBV19 . 14 CASRGTGNTGELFF TGTGCCAGTAGAGGGACAGGGAACACCGGGGAGCTGTTTTTT
TRBJ2-7 TRBD2 TRBV4-2 once 16 CASSQATSGSSYEQYF TGTGCCAGCAGCCAAGCGACTAGCGGGAGCTCCTACGAGCAGTACTTC
TRBJ1-1 . TRBV15 . 17 CATSRGGGITMNTEAFF TGTGCCACCAGCAGGGGGGGAGGGATAACCATGAACACTGAAGCTTTCTTT
TRBJ2-1 TRBD1 TRBV5-1 . 16 CASSRDSLGPYNEQFF TGCGCCAGCAGCCGGGACAGCCTAGGGCCCTACAATGAGCAGTTCTTC
TRBJ2-4 . TRBV7-9 . 13 CASQEGEGNIQYF TGTGCCAGCCAAGAGGGAGAAGGGAACATTCAGTACTTC
TRBJ2-7 . TRBV5-1 . 14 CASSLDSTVVEQYF TGCGCCAGCAGCTTGGACTCCACCGTGGTGGAGCAGTACTTC
TRBJ2-3 . TRBV5-4 once 14 CASSLTTRTDTQYF TGTGCCAGCAGCTTGACAACCCGCACAGATACGCAGTATTTT
TRBJ1-1 TRBD1 TRBV6-5 . 14 CASSYRQGGTEAFF TGTGCCAGCAGTTACCGACAGGGGGGCACTGAAGCTTTCTTT
TRBJ1-5 . TRBV29-1 once 13 CSVGEMGNQPQHF TGCAGCGTTGGTGAGATGGGCAATCAGCCCCAGCATTTT
TRBJ2-7 TRBD2 TRBV19 . 14 CASTSSLAGSEQYF TGTGCCAGTACCTCGTCGCTAGCGGGTTCCGAGCAGTACTTC
TRBJ1-1 . TRBV18 . 13 CASSQGLDTEAFF TGTGCCAGCTCACAAGGACTTGACACTGAAGCTTTCTTT
TRBJ2-1 TRBD2 TRBV5-1 . 15 CASSLELAGGNEQFF TGCGCCAGCAGCTTGGAACTAGCGGGAGGGAATGAGCAGTTCTTC
TRBJ1-5 . TRBV6-1 once 13 CASSDYSNQPQHF TGTGCCAGCAGCGACTATAGCAATCAGCCCCAGCATTTT
TRBJ2-1 . TRBV7-3 . 14 CASSLPAGYNEQFF TGTGCCAGCAGCTTACCAGCGGGCTACAATGAGCAGTTCTTC
TRBJ1-1 . TRBV15 . 13 CATSTREGTEAFF TGTGCCACCAGCACCCGAGAGGGAACTGAAGCTTTCTTT